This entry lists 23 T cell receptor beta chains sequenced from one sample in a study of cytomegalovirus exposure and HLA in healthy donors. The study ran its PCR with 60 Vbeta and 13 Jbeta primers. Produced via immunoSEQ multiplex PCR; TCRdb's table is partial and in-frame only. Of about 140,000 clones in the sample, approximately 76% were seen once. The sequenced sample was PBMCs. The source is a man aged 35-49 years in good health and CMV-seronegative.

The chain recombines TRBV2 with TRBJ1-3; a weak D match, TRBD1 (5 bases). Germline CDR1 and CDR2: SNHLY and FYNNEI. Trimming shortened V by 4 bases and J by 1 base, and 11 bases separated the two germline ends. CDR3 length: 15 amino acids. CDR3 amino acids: CASSVITGSGNTIYF. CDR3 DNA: TGTGCCAGCAGTGTCATAACAGGTTCTGGAAACACCATATATTTT.

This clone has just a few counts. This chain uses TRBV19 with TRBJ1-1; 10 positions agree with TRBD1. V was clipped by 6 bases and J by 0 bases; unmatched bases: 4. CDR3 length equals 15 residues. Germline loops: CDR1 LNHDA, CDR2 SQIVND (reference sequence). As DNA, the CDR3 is TGTGCCAGTAGGGACAGGGGGGATATGAACACTGAAGCTTTCTTT. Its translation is CASRDRGDMNTEAFF.

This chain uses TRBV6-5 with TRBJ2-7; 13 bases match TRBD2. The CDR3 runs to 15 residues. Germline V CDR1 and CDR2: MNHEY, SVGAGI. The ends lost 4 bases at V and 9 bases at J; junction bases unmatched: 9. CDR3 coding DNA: TGTGCCAGCAGTTCCTATGGGACTAGCGGGAAATGGCAGTACTTC. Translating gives CASSSYGTSGKWQYF.

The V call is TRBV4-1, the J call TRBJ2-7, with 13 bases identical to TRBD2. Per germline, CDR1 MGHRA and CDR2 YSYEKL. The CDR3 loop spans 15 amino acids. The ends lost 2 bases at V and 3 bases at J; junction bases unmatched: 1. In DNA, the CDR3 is TGCGCCAGCAGCCAATGGACTAGCGGGGGCTACGAGCAGTACTTC. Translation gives CASSQWTSGGYEQYF.

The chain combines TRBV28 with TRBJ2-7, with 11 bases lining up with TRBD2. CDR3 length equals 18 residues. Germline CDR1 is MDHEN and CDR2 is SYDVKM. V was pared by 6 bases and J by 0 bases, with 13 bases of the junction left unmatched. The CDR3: CASSPSPSTSGDSYEQYF. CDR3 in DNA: TGTGCCAGCAGCCCTAGCCCATCGACTAGCGGGGACTCCTACGAGCAGTACTTC.

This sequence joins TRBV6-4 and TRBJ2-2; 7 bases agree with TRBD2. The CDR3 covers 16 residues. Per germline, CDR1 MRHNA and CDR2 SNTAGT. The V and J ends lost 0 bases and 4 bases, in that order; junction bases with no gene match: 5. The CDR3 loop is CASSDSWTRVTGELFF. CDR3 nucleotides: TGTGCCAGCAGTGACTCGTGGACTAGAGTCACCGGGGAGCTGTTTTTT.

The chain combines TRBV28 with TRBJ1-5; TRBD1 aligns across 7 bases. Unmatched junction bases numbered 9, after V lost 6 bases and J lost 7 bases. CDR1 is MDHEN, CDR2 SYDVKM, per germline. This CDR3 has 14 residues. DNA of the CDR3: TGTGCCAGCAGCGAACCGACAGGGTCCCAGCCCCAGCATTTT. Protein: CASSEPTGSQPQHF. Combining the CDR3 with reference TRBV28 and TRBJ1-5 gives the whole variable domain DVKVTQSSRYLVKRTGEKVFLECVQDMDHENMFWYRQDPGLGLRLIYFSYDVKMKEKGDIPEGYSVSREKKERFSLILESASTNQTSMYLCASSEPTGSQPQHFGDGTRLSIL.

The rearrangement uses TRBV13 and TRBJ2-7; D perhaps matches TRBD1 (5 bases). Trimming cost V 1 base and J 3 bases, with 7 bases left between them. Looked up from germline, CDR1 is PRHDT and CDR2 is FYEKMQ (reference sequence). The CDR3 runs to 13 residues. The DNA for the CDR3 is TGTGCCAGCAGCTTAGACAGGAACTACGAGCAGTACTTC. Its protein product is CASSLDRNYEQYF.

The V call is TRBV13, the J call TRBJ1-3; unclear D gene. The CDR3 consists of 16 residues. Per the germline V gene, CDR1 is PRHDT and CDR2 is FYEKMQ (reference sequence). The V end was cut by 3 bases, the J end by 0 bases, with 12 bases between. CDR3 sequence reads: CASSFGSPSSGNTIYF. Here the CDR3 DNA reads TGTGCCAGCAGCTTCGGGTCTCCAAGCTCTGGAAACACCATATATTTT. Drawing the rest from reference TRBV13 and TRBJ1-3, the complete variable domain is AAGVIQSPRHLIKEKRETATLKCYPIPRHDTVYWYQQGPGQDPQFLISFYEKMQSDKGSIPDRFSAQQFSDYHSELNMSSLELGDSALYFCASSFGSPSSGNTIYFGEGSWLTVV.

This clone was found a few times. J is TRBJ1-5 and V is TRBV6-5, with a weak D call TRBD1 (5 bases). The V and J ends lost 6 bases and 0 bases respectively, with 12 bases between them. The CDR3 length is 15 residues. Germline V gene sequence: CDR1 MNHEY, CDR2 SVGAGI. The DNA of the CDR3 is TGTGCCAGCAGCCCCGACAGTTATAGCAATCAGCCCCAGCATTTT. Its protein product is CASSPDSYSNQPQHF.

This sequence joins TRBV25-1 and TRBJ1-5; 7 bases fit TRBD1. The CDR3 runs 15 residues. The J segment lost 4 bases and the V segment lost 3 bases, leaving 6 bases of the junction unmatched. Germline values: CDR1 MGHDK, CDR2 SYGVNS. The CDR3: CASSDRAGGNQPQHF. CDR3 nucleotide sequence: TGTGCCAGCAGTGATAGGGCAGGGGGGAATCAGCCCCAGCATTTT.

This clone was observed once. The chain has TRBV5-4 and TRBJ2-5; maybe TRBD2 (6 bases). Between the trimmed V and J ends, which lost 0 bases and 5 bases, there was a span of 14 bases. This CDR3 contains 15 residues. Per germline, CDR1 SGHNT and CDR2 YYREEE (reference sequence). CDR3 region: CASSLAQGGRETQYF. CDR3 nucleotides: TGTGCCAGCAGCTTGGCTCAGGGAGGTAGGGAGACCCAGTACTTC.

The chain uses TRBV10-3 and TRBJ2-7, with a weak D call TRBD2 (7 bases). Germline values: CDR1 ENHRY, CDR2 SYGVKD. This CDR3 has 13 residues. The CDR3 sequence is CALRGGDSYEQYF. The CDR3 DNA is TGTGCTCTTAGGGGGGGGGACTCCTACGAGCAGTACTTC.

The CDR3 DNA sequence: TGTGCCAGCAGGACTGACAGGGTCTCTGATCAGCCCCAGCATTTT. Its translation is CASRTDRVSDQPQHF. J is TRBJ1-5 and V is TRBV6-6; 7 nucleotides align to TRBD1. Trimming took 6 bases from V and 5 from J; bases not matched to a gene: 10. CDR3 size: 15 residues. Germline V CDR1 and CDR2: MNHNY, SVGAGI (reference sequence).

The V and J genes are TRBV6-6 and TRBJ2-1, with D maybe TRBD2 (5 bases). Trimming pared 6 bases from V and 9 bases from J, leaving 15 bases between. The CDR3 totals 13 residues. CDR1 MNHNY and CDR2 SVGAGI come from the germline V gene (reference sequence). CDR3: CASSRELRVEQFF. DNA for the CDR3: TGTGCCAGCAGCCGAGAGTTGCGGGTTGAGCAGTTCTTC.

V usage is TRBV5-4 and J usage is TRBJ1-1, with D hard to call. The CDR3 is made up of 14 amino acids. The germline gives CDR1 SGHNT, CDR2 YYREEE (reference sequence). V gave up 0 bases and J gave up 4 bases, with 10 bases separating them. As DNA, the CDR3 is TGTGCCAGCAGCTTGGGCCAGGCAGGCACTGAAGCTTTCTTT. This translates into CASSLGQAGTEAFF.

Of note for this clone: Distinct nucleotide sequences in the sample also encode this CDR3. The CDR3 sequence: CASSIGDRGLTDTQYF. The CDR3 bases are TGTGCCAGTAGTATCGGCGACAGGGGCCTCACAGATACGCAGTATTTT. V gene TRBV19 combines with J gene TRBJ2-3, with 8 bases identical to TRBD1. The length of the CDR3 is 16 residues. V was clipped by 3 bases and J by 2 bases; unmatched bases: 7. Germline-derived CDR1 and CDR2 are LNHDA and SQIVND (reference sequence).

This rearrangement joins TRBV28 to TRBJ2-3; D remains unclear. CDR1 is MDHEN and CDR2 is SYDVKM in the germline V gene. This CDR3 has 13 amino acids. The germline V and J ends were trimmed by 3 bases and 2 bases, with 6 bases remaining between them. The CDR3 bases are TGTGCCAGCAGTTTCTCCCTCACAGATACGCAGTATTTT. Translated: CASSFSLTDTQYF.

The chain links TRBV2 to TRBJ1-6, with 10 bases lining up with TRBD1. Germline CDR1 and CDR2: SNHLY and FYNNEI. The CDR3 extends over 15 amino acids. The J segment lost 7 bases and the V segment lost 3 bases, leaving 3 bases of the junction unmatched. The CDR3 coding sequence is TGTGCCAGCAGTGAGGACAGGGGGAAAAATTCACCCCTCCACTTT. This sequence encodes CASSEDRGKNSPLHF. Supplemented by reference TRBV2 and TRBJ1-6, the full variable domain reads EPEVTQTPSHQVTQMGQEVILRCVPISNHLYFYWYRQILGQKVEFLVSFYNNEISEKSEIFDDQFSVERPDGSNFTLKIRSTKLEDSAMYFCASSEDRGKNSPLHFGNGTRLTVT.

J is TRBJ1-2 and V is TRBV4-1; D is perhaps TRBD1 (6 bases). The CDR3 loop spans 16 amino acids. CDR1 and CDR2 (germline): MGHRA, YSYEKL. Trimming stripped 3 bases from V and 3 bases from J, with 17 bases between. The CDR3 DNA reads TGCGCCAGCAGCCAGCGACCGGACAGTCTCCACTATGGCTACACCTTC. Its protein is CASSQRPDSLHYGYTF.

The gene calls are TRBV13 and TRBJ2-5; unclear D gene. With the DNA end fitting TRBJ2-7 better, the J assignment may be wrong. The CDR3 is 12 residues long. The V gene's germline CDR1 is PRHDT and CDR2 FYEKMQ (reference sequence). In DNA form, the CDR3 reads TGTGCCAGCAGCTTAGGGGGCTACGAGCAGTACTTC. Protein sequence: CASSLGGYEQYF.

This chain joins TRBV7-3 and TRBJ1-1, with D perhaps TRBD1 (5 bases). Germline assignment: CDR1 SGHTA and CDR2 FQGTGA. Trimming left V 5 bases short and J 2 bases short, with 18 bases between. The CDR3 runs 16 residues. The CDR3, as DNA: TGTGCCAGCAGCCCACGACCGACGGGACTTAACACTGAAGCTTTCTTT. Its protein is CASSPRPTGLNTEAFF.

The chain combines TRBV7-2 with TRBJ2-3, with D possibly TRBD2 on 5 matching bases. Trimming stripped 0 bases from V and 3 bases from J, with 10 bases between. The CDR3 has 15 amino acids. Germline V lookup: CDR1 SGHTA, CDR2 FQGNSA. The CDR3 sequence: CASSLAADYTDTQYF. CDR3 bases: TGTGCCAGCAGCTTAGCAGCCGACTATACAGATACGCAGTATTTT.